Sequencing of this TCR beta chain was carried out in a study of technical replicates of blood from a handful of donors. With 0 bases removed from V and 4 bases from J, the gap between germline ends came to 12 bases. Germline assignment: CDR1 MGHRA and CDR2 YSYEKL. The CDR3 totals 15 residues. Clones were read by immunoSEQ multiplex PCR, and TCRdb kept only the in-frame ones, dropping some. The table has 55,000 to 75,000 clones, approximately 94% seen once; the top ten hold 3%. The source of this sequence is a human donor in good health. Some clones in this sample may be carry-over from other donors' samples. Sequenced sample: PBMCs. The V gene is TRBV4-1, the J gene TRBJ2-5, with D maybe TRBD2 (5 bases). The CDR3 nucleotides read TGCGCCAGCAGCCAAGATATTCTAGCTGGAGAGACCCAGTACTTC. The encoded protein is CASSQDILAGETQYF.